This record covers a single T cell receptor (beta chain). The antigen it recognizes is unknown. Base qualities are not recorded, but no much larger clone differs from it by a single base. The data are from a study of radiation and T cells in renal cell carcinoma (TCRdb year 2020). Background for the entire study: The samples were drawn from a clinical trial, where primary renal cell carcinomas were treated with 15 Gy of stereotactic body radiation therapy and then removed by nephrectomy 4 weeks afterward. TCR beta sequencing covered some 55 samples in total, comprising around 26 tumors and 27 peripheral blood samples. A total of 4 million to 5 million unique CDR3 nucleotide sequences, encoding fewer than 3,000,000 unique CDR3 amino acid sequences, were found across all 53 samples.

V is trimmed back by 5 bases and J by 4 bases, and the junction contains 6 bases that no gene match accounts for. The CDR3 sequence holds 17 residues, the cysteine and phenylalanine included. The entry retains the CDR3 DNA only, 51 bases that are in frame from base 1. Taken from the germline V gene, the CDR1 and CDR2 loops are SGHNT and YENEEA. Results and caveats for the whole study, not just this receptor: Because no pretreatment tumor biopsies were available, whether clonotypes were present in the tumor at baseline could not be determined. The single-armed trial design could not address effects of radiation dose or scheduling on the TCR repertoire. In blood, the top tumor clonotypes increased from baseline to 2 weeks after radiation and then shrank by 4 weeks, which suggests a temporary expansion of tumor-resident clones. Changes in the blood repertoire were not tracked past 4 weeks after treatment.

Sample time point, as interpreted from the label and publication: blood 2 weeks post-SBRT. The treatment or condition label here, explained by the study, means: 15 Gy SBRT to primary tumor, nephrectomy 4 weeks later. Serial peripheral blood from radiation-treated patients was sampled at baseline, 2 weeks and 4 weeks after SBRT to track tumor-enriched clonotypes. Every patient's renal cell carcinoma showed clear cell pathology. The QIAamp DNA Blood Mini Kit (Qiagen) was used to prepare genomic DNA for TCR sequencing. Samples were included in the analyses only if all quality control checks were passed. Following the manufacturer's recommendations, the immunoSEQ kit was used to generate TCR beta libraries from genomic DNA. For library preparation, a first multiplex PCR was performed with proprietary primers, followed by a second PCR in which unique barcodes were added, and bead cleanups were performed after each round. A kit-provided positive control reaction and a negative control reaction were included in every sample batch. The final libraries were assessed on an Agilent 4200 TapeStation D1000 ScreenTape, pooled by volume, and quantified by qPCR. Sequencing was performed on an Illumina NextSeq500 with a MidOutput 150-cycle cartridge, and 156 Read1 and 15 Index1 cycles were run with kit custom primers. The pooled library was loaded at roughly 0.98 pM with a roughly 20% PhiX control spike-in. In the original analysis: Vendor-processed data were analyzed in R, and a clonotype was defined as all T cells sharing the same CDR3 nucleotide sequence. In the clone abundance analyses, frequencies in each sample were normalized to that sample's 10,000 most abundant clones. Public T cell clones, which averaged fewer than five per sample, were removed prior to analysis. A difference in abundance of at least 32-fold between compartments was used to define tumor-enriched and baseline blood-enriched clonotypes. A beta-binomial differential abundance model was applied to find clonotypes that expanded or contracted between blood time points. Similarity between tumor and blood repertoires was quantified using the Baroni-Urbani and Buser coefficient, and groups were compared with two-tailed Wilcoxon tests in R. This immuneACCESS table, as held by TCRdb, lists in-frame sequences with V and J called but not all clones. Of the missing ones, under half trace to an unresolved V gene in checked studies; the others have no known cause. That table is the source of V, J and clone size, and D and trimming were worked out from the DNA. This sample holds 100,000 to 150,000 clones; around 89% were observed only once. 5.8% of the sample comes from the top ten.

Here the chain combines TRBV11-3 and TRBJ2-3, and TRBD2 aligns with 16 junction nucleotides. The sequencing here drew on blood, taken from a patient whose treatment included radiotherapy and nephrectomy. The TCR originated in a woman aged 65 to 85 with renal cell carcinoma. In nucleotide form, the sequence is TGTGCCAGCAGCGTAGCCGGGACTAGCGGGGGGGCAGATACGCAGTATTTT. This yields the protein CASSVAGTSGGADTQYF. The full variable domain, with segments outside the CDR3 supplied by the reference TRBV11-3 and TRBJ2-3 proteins, appears as EAGVVQSPRYKIIEKKQPVAFWCNPISGHNTLYWYLQNLGQGPELLIRYENEEAVDDSQLPKDRFSAERLKGVDSTLKIQPAELGDSAVYLCASSVAGTSGGADTQYFGPGTRLTVL.